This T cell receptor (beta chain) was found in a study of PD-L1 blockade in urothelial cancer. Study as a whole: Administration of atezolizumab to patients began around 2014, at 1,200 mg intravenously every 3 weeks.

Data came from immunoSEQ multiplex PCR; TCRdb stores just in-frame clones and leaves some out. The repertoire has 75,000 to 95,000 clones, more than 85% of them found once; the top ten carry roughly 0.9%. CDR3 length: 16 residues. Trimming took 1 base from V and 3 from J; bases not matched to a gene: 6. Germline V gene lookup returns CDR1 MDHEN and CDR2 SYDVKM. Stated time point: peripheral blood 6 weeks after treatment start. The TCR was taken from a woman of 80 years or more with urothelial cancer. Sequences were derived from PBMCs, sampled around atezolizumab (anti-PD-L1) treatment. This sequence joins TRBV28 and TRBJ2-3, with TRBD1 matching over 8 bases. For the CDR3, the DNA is TGTGCCAGCAGTTTATTCAGGGGGCGCGATACAGATACGCAGTATTTT. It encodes CASSLFRGRDTDTQYF. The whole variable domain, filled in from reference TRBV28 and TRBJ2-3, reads DVKVTQSSRYLVKRTGEKVFLECVQDMDHENMFWYRQDPGLGLRLIYFSYDVKMKEKGDIPEGYSVSREKKERFSLILESASTNQTSMYLCASSLFRGRDTDTQYFGPGTRLTVL.